A selection of T cell receptor beta chains follows, all from one sample in a study of cytomegalovirus exposure and HLA in healthy donors. TCRdb's table, derived via immunoSEQ multiplex PCR, lists solely in-frame clones and lacks some. The repertoire holds 200,000 or so clones, with 82% as singletons. The sequenced material came from PBMCs. Source of these receptors: a woman in her fifties or sixties in good health and CMV-seropositive. CDR3s include the opening cysteine and the closing phenylalanine or tryptophan. The D gene is left open where the match is weak. The size entry is marked missing in some rows and otherwise reads once, few, many or a size class.

>NA|TRBV11-2|NA|TRBJ2-7
TGTGCCAGCAGCTTAGGTGACAGGTTCTACGAGCAGTACTTC
CASSLGDRFYEQYF
>NA|TRBV7-9|NA|TRBJ1-1
TGTGCCAGCAGCTTCTCAGGGGTGACTGAAGCTTTCTTT
CASSFSGVTEAFF
>NA|TRBV7-2|NA|TRBJ2-1
TGTGCCAGCAGAAGGAGGGATAGCGGAAGCTCCTACAATGAGCAGTTCTTC
CASRRRDSGSSYNEQFF
>NA|TRBV5-6|NA|TRBJ2-3
TGTGCCAGCAGCATTAGCGGCACAGATACGCAGTATTTT
CASSISGTDTQYF
>NA|TRBV6-5|NA|TRBJ2-7
TGTGCCAGTTCCCGAGGGAGCTCCTACGAGCAGTACTTC
CASSRGSSYEQYF
>TRBD2|TRBV2|NA|TRBJ2-4
TGTGCCAGCAGTGGGGGGGGTCCGCGTAAAAACAGTCAGTACTTC
CASSGGGPRKNSQYF
>TRBD2|TRBV27|NA|TRBJ2-6
TGTGCCAGCAGTCGAACCGGGGGGAGCTACTCTGGGGCCAACGTCCTGACTTTC
CASSRTGGSYSGANVLTF
>NA|TRBV29-1|NA|TRBJ2-3
TGCAGCGCCGAAGCTAGCACAGATACGCAGTATTTT
CSAEASTDTQYF
>TRBD1|TRBV18|NA|TRBJ2-7
TGTGCCAGCTCGCCGGGGACAGGGTACGAGCAGTACTTC
CASSPGTGYEQYF
>NA|TRBV6-5|NA|TRBJ1-1
TGTGCCAGCAGTACCCTACAGGGTGGGACCACTGAAGCTTTCTTT
CASSTLQGGTTEAFF
>NA|TRBV19|NA|TRBJ1-1
TGTGCCAGTAGTATGGGCAGGCCTGAAGCTTTCTTT
CASSMGRPEAFF
>NA|TRBV28|NA|TRBJ1-3
TGTGCCAGCAGTGACGTTGGCGGAAGGAGCTCTGGAAACACCATATATTTT
CASSDVGGRSSGNTIYF
>TRBD1|TRBV19|NA|TRBJ1-5
TGTGCCAGTAGCACAGGGGGAGGCAGCAATCAGCCCCAGCATTTT
CASSTGGGSNQPQHF
>TRBD2|TRBV4-1|few|TRBJ2-1
TGCGCCAGCAGCCAAGGGGGTAGCGGGGCTCCAGGGAATGAGCAGTTCTTC
CASSQGGSGAPGNEQFF
>NA|TRBV6-6|NA|TRBJ2-5
TGTGCCAGCAGGGGGCCCCAGGGGGAGACCCAGTACTTC
CASRGPQGETQYF
>TRBD1|TRBV2|NA|TRBJ2-3
TGTGCCAGCAGAGATAAGCTAGGGACAGGGTCGCAGTATTTT
CASRDKLGTGSQYF
>NA|TRBV5-3|once|TRBJ2-7
TGTGCCAGAAGCAATAAACCGGACACGGGTAACTACGAGCAGTACTTC
CARSNKPDTGNYEQYF
>TRBD1|TRBV28|few|TRBJ1-4
TGTGCCAGCAGTCCCCTGGGGACAGGGGGAACTAATGAAAAACTGTTTTTT
CASSPLGTGGTNEKLFF
>TRBD1|TRBV19|NA|TRBJ2-1
TGTGCCAGTCAAGGACAGGGAATAAACTCCTACAATGAGCAGTTCTTC
CASQGQGINSYNEQFF
>NA|TRBV5-1|NA|TRBJ2-5
TGCGCCACCTCACCCCAACCGAGCGAGACCCAGTACTTC
CATSPQPSETQYF
>NA|TRBV18|NA|TRBJ1-3
TGTGCCAGCTCACCGGGAGGGGACTCTGGAAACACCATATATTTT
CASSPGGDSGNTIYF
>TRBD2|TRBV6-5|NA|TRBJ2-5
TGTGCCAGCAGTTACATGGCGGGGGGAACCCAAGAGACCCAGTACTTC
CASSYMAGGTQETQYF
>NA|TRBV5-1|NA|TRBJ2-5
TGCGCCAGCAGCTTCCCGCAGGGCAGGGAGACCCAGTACTTC
CASSFPQGRETQYF
>NA|TRBV5-1|NA|TRBJ2-1
TGCGCCAGCAGCTTGACGACGCTCGTGGGGCCGACCTACAATGAGCAGTTCTTC
CASSLTTLVGPTYNEQFF
>NA|TRBV7-3|NA|TRBJ2-2
TGTGCCAGCAGCTTAACGGCGGGGATGAACACCGGGGAGCTGTTTTTT
CASSLTAGMNTGELFF
>TRBD2|TRBV4-3|NA|TRBJ2-6
TGCGCCAGCAGCTCTACTAGCGGGGCTGGGGCCAACGTCCTGACTTTC
CASSSTSGAGANVLTF
>TRBD1|TRBV7-8|NA|TRBJ1-2
TGTGCCAGCAGCTCCACCGGGACAGATGGCTACACCTTC
CASSSTGTDGYTF
>TRBD2|TRBV28|once|TRBJ2-5
TGTGCCAGCAGTTCGGGACTAGCGGGGCGGTTTGGGACCCAGTACTTC
CASSSGLAGRFGTQYF
>TRBD1|TRBV5-6|once|TRBJ1-6
TGTGCCAGCAGCCTGGACAGGGGGCTTTCACCCCTCCACTTT
CASSLDRGLSPLHF
>NA|TRBV11-2|NA|TRBJ1-5
TGTGCCAGCAGCTTACAGGGGAATCAGCCCCAGCATTTT
CASSLQGNQPQHF
>NA|TRBV7-9|few|TRBJ2-5
TGTGCCAGCAGTCGAGCGCGGGGGCTCAGAGGAGAGACCCAGTACTTC
CASSRARGLRGETQYF
>NA|TRBV29-1|NA|TRBJ1-1
TGCAGCGGGGGACAAAGAAGCGTCACTGAAGCTTTCTTT
CSGGQRSVTEAFF
>NA|TRBV7-3|NA|TRBJ2-2
TGTGCCAGCAGCTTCCAGGGCGGGGAGCTGTTTTTT
CASSFQGGELFF
>TRBD1|TRBV7-2|NA|TRBJ2-7
TGTGCCAGCAGCTTATCAGGGGGCCCTAGCTCCTACGAGCAGTACTTC
CASSLSGGPSSYEQYF
>TRBD1|TRBV2|NA|TRBJ1-1
TGTGCCAGCAATTCACAGGGGAGGACTGAAGCTTTCTTT
CASNSQGRTEAFF
>TRBD1|TRBV25-1|NA|TRBJ1-4
TGTGCCAGCAGTTCGCAGGGGGCGGCTAATGAAAAACTGTTTTTT
CASSSQGAANEKLFF
>NA|TRBV6-5|NA|TRBJ1-1
TGTGCCAGCAGTTACTCCAGGCTCGGCACTGAAGCTTTCTTT
CASSYSRLGTEAFF
>NA|TRBV6-6|NA|TRBJ2-7
TGTGCCAGCAGTTACGGAGGGGGGGCAATCGTCTACGAGCAGTACTTC
CASSYGGGAIVYEQYF
>NA|TRBV11-2|few|TRBJ1-2
TGTGCCAGCAGCTTTCGGTCGGACTATGGCTACACCTTC
CASSFRSDYGYTF
>TRBD2|TRBV5-4|NA|TRBJ2-3
TGTGCCAGCAGCTTGGGACTAGCGGGAGGGCCTGATACGCAGTATTTT
CASSLGLAGGPDTQYF
>NA|TRBV2|NA|TRBJ1-1
TGTGCCAGCAGGGTACAAGAGAACACTGAAGCTTTCTTT
CASRVQENTEAFF
>NA|TRBV6-6|NA|TRBJ1-3
TGTGCCAGCAGCCCGGGGACATTTCGAAACACCATATATTTT
CASSPGTFRNTIYF
>NA|TRBV2|NA|TRBJ2-7
TGTGCCAGCAGTGAGCAGGGGACCTACGAGCAGTACTTC
CASSEQGTYEQYF
>TRBD2|TRBV15|once|TRBJ2-1
TGTGCCACCAGCAGGGGACTAGCGGGGCTAATTCGACGGAACAATGAGCAGTTCTTC
CATSRGLAGLIRRNNEQFF
>NA|TRBV7-8|NA|TRBJ1-5
TGTGCCAGCAGCTTATTTCAGGAGGGTGGAATGCATTTT
CASSLFQEGGMHF
>NA|TRBV6-1|NA|TRBJ1-5
TGTGCCAGCAGTGAAGCCGACAGCTACAATCAGCCCCAGCATTTT
CASSEADSYNQPQHF
>NA|TRBV4-1|NA|TRBJ2-7
TGCGCCAGCAGCCAATTGGGGGGTACCGAGCAGTACTTC
CASSQLGGTEQYF
>NA|TRBV5-6|NA|TRBJ2-5
TGTGCCAGCAGCCTAAAAGGGGGGGCGGGGGAGACCCAGTACTTC
CASSLKGGAGETQYF
>NA|TRBV6-1|NA|TRBJ1-3
TGTGCCAGCAGCCGCGGACTGACCTCTGGAAACACCATATATTTT
CASSRGLTSGNTIYF
>NA|TRBV10-2|few|TRBJ1-2
TGCGCCAGCAGTGGCTACAACTATGGCTACACCTTC
CASSGYNYGYTF
>NA|TRBV6-6|NA|TRBJ2-6
TGTGCCAGCAGCCTGGGCGGGGCCAACGGCCTGACTTTC
CASSLGGANGLTF
>NA|TRBV7-2|few|TRBJ2-3
TGTGCCAGCAGCTTAGGGCAGGGTACAGATACGCAGTATTTT
CASSLGQGTDTQYF
>NA|TRBV30|NA|TRBJ2-3
TGTGCCTGGAGCCCGGGAGTGGGCACAGATACGCAGTATTTT
CAWSPGVGTDTQYF